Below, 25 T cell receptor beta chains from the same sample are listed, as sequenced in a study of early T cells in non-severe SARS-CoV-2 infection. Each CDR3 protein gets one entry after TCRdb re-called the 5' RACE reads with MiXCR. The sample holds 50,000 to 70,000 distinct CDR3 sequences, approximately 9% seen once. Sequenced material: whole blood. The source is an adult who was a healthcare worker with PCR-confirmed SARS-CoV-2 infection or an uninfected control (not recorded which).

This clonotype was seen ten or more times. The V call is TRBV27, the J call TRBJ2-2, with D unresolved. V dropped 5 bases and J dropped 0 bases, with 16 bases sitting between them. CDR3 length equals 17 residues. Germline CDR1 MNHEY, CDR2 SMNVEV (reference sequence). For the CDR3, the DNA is TGTGCCAGCAGTCTCTTACACCTTCCTACGAACACCGGGGAGCTGTTTTTT. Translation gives CASSLLHLPTNTGELFF.

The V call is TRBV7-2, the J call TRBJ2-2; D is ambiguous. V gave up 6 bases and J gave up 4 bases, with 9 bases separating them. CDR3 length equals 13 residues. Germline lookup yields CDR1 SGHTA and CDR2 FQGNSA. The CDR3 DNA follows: TGTGCCAGCAGTCCGACGGGCACCGGGGAGCTGTTTTTT. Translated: CASSPTGTGELFF.

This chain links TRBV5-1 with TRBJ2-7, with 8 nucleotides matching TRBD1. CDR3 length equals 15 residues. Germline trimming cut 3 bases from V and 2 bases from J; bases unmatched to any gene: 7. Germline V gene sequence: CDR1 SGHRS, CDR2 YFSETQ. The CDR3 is CASSSGQVGTYEQYF. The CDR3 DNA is TGCGCCAGCAGCTCGGGACAGGTTGGTACCTACGAGCAGTACTTC.

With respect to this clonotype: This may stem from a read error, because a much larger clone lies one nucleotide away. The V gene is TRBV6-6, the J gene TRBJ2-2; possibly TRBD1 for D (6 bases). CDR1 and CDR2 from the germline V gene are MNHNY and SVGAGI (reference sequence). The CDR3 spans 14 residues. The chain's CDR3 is CASSPTRDTEELFF. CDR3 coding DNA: TGTGCCAGCAGCCCCACGAGGGACACCGAGGAGCTGTTTTTT.

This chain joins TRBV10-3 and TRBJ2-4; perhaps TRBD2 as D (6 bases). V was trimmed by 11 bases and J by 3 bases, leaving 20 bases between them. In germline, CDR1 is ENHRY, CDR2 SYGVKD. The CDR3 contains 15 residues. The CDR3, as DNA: TGTGCCCCTGTCATCTGGAGGGGAGGCAAAAACATTCAGTACTTC. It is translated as CAPVIWRGGKNIQYF.

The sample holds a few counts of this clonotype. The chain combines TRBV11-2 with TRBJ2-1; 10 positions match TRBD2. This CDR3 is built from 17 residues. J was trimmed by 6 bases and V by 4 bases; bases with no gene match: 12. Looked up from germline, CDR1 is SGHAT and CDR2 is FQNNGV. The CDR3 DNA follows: TGTGCCAGCAGCTCCCCGGGGCGTAGCGGGAGGAGCAATGAGCAGTTCTTC. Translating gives CASSSPGRSGRSNEQFF.

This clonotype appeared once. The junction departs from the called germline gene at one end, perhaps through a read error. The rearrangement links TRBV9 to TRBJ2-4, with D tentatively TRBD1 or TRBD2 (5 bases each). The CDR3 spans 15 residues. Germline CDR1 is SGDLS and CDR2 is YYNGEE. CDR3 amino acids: CASSPNPGRLNFQYF. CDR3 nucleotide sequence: TGTGCCAGCAGCCCGAACCCGGGACGATTAAACTTTCAGTACTTC.

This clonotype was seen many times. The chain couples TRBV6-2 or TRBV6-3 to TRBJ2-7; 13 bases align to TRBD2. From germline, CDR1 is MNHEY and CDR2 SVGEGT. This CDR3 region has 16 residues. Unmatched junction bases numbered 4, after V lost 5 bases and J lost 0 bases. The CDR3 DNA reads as TGTGCCAGCAGTCCGACTAGCGGGAGGCTCTCCTACGAGCAGTACTTC. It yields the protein CASSPTSGRLSYEQYF.

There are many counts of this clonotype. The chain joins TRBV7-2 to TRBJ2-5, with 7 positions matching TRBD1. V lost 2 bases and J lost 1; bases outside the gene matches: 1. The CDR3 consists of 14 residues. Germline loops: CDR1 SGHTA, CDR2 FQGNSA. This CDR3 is CASSLRTGQETQYF. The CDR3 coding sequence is TGTGCCAGCAGCTTAAGGACAGGCCAAGAGACCCAGTACTTC.

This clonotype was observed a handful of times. CDR3 sequence (DNA): TGTGCCAGCAGCCAAGACCTACGGCGCGCGTCTAGCACAGATACGCAGTATTTT. This codes for CASSQDLRRASSTDTQYF. The V gene is TRBV4-2, the J gene TRBJ2-3; D is uncertain. The CDR3 is 18 amino acids. Germline CDR1 and CDR2: LGHNA and YNFKEQ. V was shortened by 0 bases and J by 0 bases, with 16 bases between the two germline ends.

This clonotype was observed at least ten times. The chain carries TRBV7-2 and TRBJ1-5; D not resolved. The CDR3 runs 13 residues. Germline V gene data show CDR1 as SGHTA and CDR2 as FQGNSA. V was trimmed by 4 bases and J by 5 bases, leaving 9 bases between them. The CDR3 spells CASSYGGYQPQHF. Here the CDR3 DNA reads TGTGCCAGCAGCTATGGCGGATATCAGCCCCAGCATTTT.

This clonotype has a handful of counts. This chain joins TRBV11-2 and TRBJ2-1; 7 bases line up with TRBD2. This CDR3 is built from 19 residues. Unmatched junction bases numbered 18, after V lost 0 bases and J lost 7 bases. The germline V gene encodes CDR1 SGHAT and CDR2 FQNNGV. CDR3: CASSLDRERPGLPYNEQFF. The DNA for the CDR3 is TGTGCCAGCAGCTTAGACCGGGAGAGACCGGGACTACCATATAATGAGCAGTTCTTC.

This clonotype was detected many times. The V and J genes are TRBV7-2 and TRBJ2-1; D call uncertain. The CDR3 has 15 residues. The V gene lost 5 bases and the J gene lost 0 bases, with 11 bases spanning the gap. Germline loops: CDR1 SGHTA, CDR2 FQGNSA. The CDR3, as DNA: TGTGCCAGCAGCCCGGCACCGAGCTCCTACAATGAGCAGTTCTTC. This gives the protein CASSPAPSSYNEQFF.

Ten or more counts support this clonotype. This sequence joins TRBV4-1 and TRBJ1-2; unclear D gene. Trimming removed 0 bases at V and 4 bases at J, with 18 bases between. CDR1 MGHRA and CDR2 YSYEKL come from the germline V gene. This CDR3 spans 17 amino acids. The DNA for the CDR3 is TGCGCCAGCAGCCAAGATCTCCAAAGAAGGTTCGGCTATGGCTACACCTTC. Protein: CASSQDLQRRFGYGYTF.

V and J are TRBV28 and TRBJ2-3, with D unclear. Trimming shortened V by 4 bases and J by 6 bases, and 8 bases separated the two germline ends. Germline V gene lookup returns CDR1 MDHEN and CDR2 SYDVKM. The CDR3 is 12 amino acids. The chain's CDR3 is CASSSKMDTQYF. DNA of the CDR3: TGTGCCAGCAGTTCAAAAATGGATACGCAGTATTTT.

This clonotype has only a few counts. The CDR3 nucleotides read TGTGCCAGCAGTGAATTGGGCGGAACGAACACCGGGGAGCTGTTTTTT. This sequence encodes CASSELGGTNTGELFF. The chain couples TRBV25-1 to TRBJ2-2; no definite D call. The CDR3 length is 16 residues. The V end was cut by 1 base, the J end by 0 bases, with 9 bases between. Germline V gene data show CDR1 as MGHDK and CDR2 as SYGVNS. Variable domain in full (rest from reference TRBV25-1 and TRBJ2-2): EADIYQTPRYLVIGTGKKITLECSQTMGHDKMYWYQQDPGMELHLIHYSYGVNSTEKGDLSSESTVSRIRTEHFPLTLESARPSHTSQYLCASSELGGTNTGELFFGEGSRLTVL.

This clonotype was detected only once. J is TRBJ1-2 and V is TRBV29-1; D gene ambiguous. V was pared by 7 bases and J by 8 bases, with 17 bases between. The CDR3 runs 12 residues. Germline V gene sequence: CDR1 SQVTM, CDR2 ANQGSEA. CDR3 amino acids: CSADVLLGGYTF. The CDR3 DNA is TGCAGCGCTGACGTCCTACTGGGAGGCTACACCTTC.

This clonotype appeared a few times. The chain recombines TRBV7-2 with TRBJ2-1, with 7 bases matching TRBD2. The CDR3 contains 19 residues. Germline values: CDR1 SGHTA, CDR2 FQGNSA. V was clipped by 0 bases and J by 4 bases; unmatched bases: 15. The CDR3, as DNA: TGTGCCAGCAGCTTAGCGGTGTCTAGCGGAAACGTACTTTACAATGAGCAGTTCTTC. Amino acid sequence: CASSLAVSSGNVLYNEQFF.

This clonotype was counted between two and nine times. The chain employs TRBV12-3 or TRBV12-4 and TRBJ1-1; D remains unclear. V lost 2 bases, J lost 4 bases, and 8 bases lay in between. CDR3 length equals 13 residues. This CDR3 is CASSLNQGTEAFF. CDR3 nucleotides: TGTGCCAGCAGTTTAAATCAAGGCACTGAAGCTTTCTTT.

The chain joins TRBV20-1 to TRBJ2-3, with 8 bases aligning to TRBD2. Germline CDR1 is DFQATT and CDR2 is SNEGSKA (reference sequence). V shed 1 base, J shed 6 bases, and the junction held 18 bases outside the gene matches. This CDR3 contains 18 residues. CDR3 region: CSARGPGTSGLKWDTQYF. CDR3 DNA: TGCAGTGCTAGAGGACCAGGCACTAGCGGTTTGAAATGGGATACGCAGTATTTT.

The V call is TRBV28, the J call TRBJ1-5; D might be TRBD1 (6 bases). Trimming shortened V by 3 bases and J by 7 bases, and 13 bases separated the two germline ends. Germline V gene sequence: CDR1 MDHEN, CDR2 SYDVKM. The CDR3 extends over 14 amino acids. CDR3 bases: TGTGCCAGCAGTTTGGCAGGGGTTCGGCAGCCCCAGCATTTT. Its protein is CASSLAGVRQPQHF.

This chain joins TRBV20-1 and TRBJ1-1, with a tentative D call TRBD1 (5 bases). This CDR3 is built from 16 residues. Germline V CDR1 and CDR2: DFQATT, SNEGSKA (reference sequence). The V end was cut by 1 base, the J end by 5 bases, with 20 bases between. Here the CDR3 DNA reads TGCAGTGCTAGAGCAGGGAACTACCGGGGATGGACTGAAGCTTTCTTT. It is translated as CSARAGNYRGWTEAFF.

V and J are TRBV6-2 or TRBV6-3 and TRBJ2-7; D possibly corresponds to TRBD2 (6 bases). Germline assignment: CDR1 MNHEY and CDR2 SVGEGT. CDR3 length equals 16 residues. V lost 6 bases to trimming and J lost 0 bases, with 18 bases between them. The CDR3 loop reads CASRKGTSFYSYEQYF. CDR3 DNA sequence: TGTGCCAGCAGAAAGGGGACTTCCTTCTACTCCTACGAGCAGTACTTC.

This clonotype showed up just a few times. The CDR3 DNA follows: TGTGCCAGCAGTTACTCAGCGGGAGACGACACAGATACGCAGTATTTT. Translating gives CASSYSAGDDTDTQYF. The chain combines TRBV6-5 with TRBJ2-3; 8 bases map to TRBD2. Trimming at V came to 0 bases and at J to 2 bases, leaving 4 bases not matched to a gene. The CDR3 is made up of 16 amino acids. Germline values: CDR1 MNHEY, CDR2 SVGAGI.

CDR3 bases: TGTGCCAGCAGTTTCACAGGGGCCGGAAACACCATATATTTT. Its protein is CASSFTGAGNTIYF. V is TRBV27 and J is TRBJ1-3, with 7 bases aligning to TRBD1. The CDR3 extends over 14 amino acids. The germline V gene has CDR1 MNHEY and CDR2 SMNVEV (reference sequence). V lost 3 bases to trimming and J lost 4 bases; unmatched junction nucleotides: 3.